This TCR beta chain emerged from a study of blood T cell repertoires in COVID-19. At the level of the study: Both acute and convalescent COVID-19 samples were obtained from the United States, Italy and Spain. Sample material is recorded as cDNA or gDNA derived from T cells, B-cell-depleted T cells, or PBMCs.

In the original processing: Reference gene primer amplification gave nucleated cell count estimates. Produced via immunoSEQ multiplex PCR; TCRdb's table is partial and in-frame only. That table is the source of V, J and clone size, and D and trimming were worked out from the DNA. The sample includes some 170,000 clones, around 80% of them seen just once. The V and J ends lost 4 bases and 5 bases respectively, with 9 bases between them. There are 13 residues in the CDR3. CDR1 SGHRS and CDR2 YFSETQ come from the germline V gene. The genes are TRBV5-1 and TRBJ2-2; D gene unclear. The sequence was collected from an elderly woman with acute or convalescent COVID-19. The sequencing input was peripheral blood. The CDR3 loop is CASSTSSTGELFF. CDR3 nucleotides: TGCGCCAGCAGCACCTCTAGTACCGGGGAGCTGTTTTTT.